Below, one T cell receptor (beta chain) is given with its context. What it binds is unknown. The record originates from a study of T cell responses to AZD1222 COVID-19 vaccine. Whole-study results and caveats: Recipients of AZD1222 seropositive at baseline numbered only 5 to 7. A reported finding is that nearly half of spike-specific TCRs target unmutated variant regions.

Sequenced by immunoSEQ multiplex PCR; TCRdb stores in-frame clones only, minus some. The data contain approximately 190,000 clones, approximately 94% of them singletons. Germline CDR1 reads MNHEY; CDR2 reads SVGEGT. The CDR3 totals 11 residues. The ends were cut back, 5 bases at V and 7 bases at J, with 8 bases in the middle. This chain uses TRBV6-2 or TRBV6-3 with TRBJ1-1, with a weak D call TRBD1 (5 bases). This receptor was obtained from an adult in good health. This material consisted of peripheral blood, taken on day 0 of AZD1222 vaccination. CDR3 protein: CASSKTVEAFF. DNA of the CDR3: TGTGCCAGCAGTAAGACAGTTGAAGCTTTCTTT.